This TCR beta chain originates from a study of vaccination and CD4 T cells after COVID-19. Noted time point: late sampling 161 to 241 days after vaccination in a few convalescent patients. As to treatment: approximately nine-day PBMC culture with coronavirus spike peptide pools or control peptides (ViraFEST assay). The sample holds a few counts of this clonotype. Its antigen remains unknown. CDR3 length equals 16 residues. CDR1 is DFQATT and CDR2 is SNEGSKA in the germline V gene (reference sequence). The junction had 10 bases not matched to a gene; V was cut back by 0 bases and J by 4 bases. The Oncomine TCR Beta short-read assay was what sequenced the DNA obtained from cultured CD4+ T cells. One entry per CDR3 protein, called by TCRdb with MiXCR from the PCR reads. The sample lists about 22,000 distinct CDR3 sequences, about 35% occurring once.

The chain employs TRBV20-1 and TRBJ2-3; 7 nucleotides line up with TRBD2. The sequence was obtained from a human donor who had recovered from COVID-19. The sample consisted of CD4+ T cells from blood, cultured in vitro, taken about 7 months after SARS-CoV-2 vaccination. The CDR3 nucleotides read TGCAGTGCTAGAGATCAAAGCGGGAAGGTAGCAGATACGCAGTATTTT. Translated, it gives CSARDQSGKVADTQYF.